These 13 T cell receptor beta chains share one sample of origin, sequenced in a study of T cell changes during pregnancy in multiple sclerosis. This table comes from immunoSEQ multiplex PCR, and its TCRdb copy is limited to in-frame clones, with some not included. This table holds roughly 30,000 clones, about 92% found once. Sequencing used CD4+ T cells from peripheral blood mononuclear cells, obtained in the second trimester of pregnancy. The origin of the receptors is a female donor with multiple sclerosis, enrolled in a pregnancy study.

The V gene is TRBV2, the J gene TRBJ2-1; no definite D call. V lost 4 bases to trimming and J lost 0 bases, with 13 bases between them. The germline gives CDR1 SNHLY, CDR2 FYNNEI. The length of the CDR3 is 16 residues. CDR3 nucleotides: TGTGCCAGCAGTGGACTCACCTTACGCTCCTACAATGAGCAGTTCTTC. It yields the protein CASSGLTLRSYNEQFF.

The gene calls are TRBV7-6 and TRBJ2-7; 9 nucleotides line up with TRBD2. Per the germline V gene, CDR1 is SGHVS and CDR2 is FNYEAQ. V lost 5 bases to trimming and J lost 3 bases; unmatched junction nucleotides: 8. The CDR3 spans 15 residues. This chain's CDR3 is CASSPVAGVVYEQYF. The DNA of the CDR3 is TGTGCCAGCAGCCCGGTAGCGGGAGTAGTCTACGAGCAGTACTTC. Full variable domain (missing parts from reference TRBV7-6 and TRBJ2-7): GAGVSQSPRYKVTKRGQDVALRCDPISGHVSLYWYRQALGQGPEFLTYFNYEAQQDKSGLPNDRFSAERPEGSISTLTIQRTEQRDSAMYRCASSPVAGVVYEQYFGPGTRLTVT.

In DNA, the CDR3 is TGTGCCAGCCGTGTTCAGGGCTCCTACGAGCAGTACTTC. Its protein product is CASRVQGSYEQYF. The V call is TRBV14, the J call TRBJ2-7; TRBD1 is a possible D gene (5 bases). V was trimmed by 8 bases and J by 0 bases, leaving 11 bases between them. Per the germline V gene, CDR1 is SGHDN and CDR2 is FVKESK. CDR3 length: 13 residues.

V is TRBV6-1 and J is TRBJ1-3; D is unresolved. The CDR3 is made up of 15 amino acids. V lost 2 bases to trimming and J lost 8 bases, with 16 bases between them. Germline-derived CDR1 and CDR2 are MNHNS and SASEGT. CDR3 sequence reads: CASSESGSGWDTIYF. The CDR3 nucleotides are TGTGCCAGCAGTGAATCTGGCAGCGGTTGGGACACCATATATTTT.

CDR3 sequence: CASSLAAGGTEAFF. CDR3 nucleotide sequence: TGTGCCAGCAGCTTGGCCGCCGGAGGGACTGAAGCTTTCTTT. This sequence joins TRBV5-4 and TRBJ1-1; D uncertain. In germline, CDR1 is SGHNT, CDR2 YYREEE (reference sequence). CDR3 length equals 14 residues. V was clipped by 0 bases and J by 5 bases, with 11 bases between them. Full variable domain (rest looked up from reference TRBV5-4 and TRBJ1-1): ETGVTQSPTHLIKTRGQQVTLRCSSQSGHNTVSWYQQALGQGPQFIFQYYREEENGRGNFPPRFSGLQFPNYSSELNVNALELDDSALYLCASSLAAGGTEAFFGQGTRLTVV.

The chain recombines TRBV6-5 with TRBJ1-1, with 8 bases lining up with TRBD1. Germline CDR1 reads MNHEY; CDR2 reads SVGAGI. The CDR3 spans 16 residues. The junction had 10 bases not matched to a gene; V was cut back by 6 bases and J by 1 base. The CDR3 loop reads CASRYRRQGKNTEAFF. The CDR3 DNA is TGTGCCAGCAGATACAGGCGACAGGGGAAGAACACTGAAGCTTTCTTT.

This clone was detected once. The chain has TRBV28 and TRBJ2-7; possible D gene TRBD2, 5 bases. V gave up 5 bases and J gave up 1 base, with 18 bases separating them. This CDR3 is 16 amino acids long. Per the germline V gene, CDR1 is MDHEN and CDR2 is SYDVKM. For the CDR3, the DNA is TGTGCCAGCAGTCCCACCCCCGGACGGAGGTCCTACGAGCAGTACTTC. Its protein is CASSPTPGRRSYEQYF.

The chain couples TRBV9 to TRBJ1-6; TRBD1 matches 7 bases. V shed 1 base, J shed 9 bases, and the junction held 4 bases outside the gene matches. This CDR3 is 14 amino acids long. From germline, CDR1 is SGDLS and CDR2 YYNGEE. DNA of the CDR3: TGTGCCAGCAGCGTAACAGGGGCTTCTTCACCCCTCCACTTT. Its translation: CASSVTGASSPLHF.

This chain uses TRBV10-3 with TRBJ2-7, with D hard to call. The V and J ends lost 3 bases and 2 bases respectively, with 5 bases between them. Germline values: CDR1 ENHRY, CDR2 SYGVKD. The CDR3 sequence is 12 residues long. CDR3 region: CAISDSPYEQYF. The DNA for the CDR3 is TGTGCCATCAGTGACAGTCCCTACGAGCAGTACTTC.

The chain is built from TRBV2 and TRBJ1-4, with unresolved D. Germline V gene sequence: CDR1 SNHLY, CDR2 FYNNEI. Trimming cost V 1 base and J 0 bases, with 6 bases left between them. The CDR3 length is 15 residues. The CDR3 DNA sequence: TGTGCCAGCAGTGAAGACACGACAACTAATGAAAAACTGTTTTTT. It is translated as CASSEDTTTNEKLFF.

This rearrangement joins TRBV13 to TRBJ2-7; D uncertain. V dropped 4 bases and J dropped 0 bases, with 4 bases sitting between them. Germline values: CDR1 PRHDT, CDR2 FYEKMQ (reference sequence). CDR3 length: 12 residues. CDR3 amino acids: CASSSYSYEQYF. For the CDR3, the DNA is TGTGCCAGCAGCTCGTACTCCTACGAGCAGTACTTC.

The chain links TRBV19 to TRBJ1-3; D unclear. Germline assignment: CDR1 LNHDA and CDR2 SQIVND (reference sequence). The CDR3 is made up of 15 amino acids. V was pared by 7 bases and J by 0 bases, with 13 bases between. The DNA for the CDR3 is TGTGCCAGTAATTTTGACTCCCGCTCTGGAAACACCATATATTTT. Protein sequence: CASNFDSRSGNTIYF.

The chain uses TRBV27 and TRBJ2-7; 10 bases match TRBD1. This CDR3 comprises 14 residues. V shed 5 bases and J 7 bases; nucleotides not matched to a gene: 8. Looked up from germline, CDR1 is MNHEY and CDR2 is SMNVEV (reference sequence). The CDR3 sequence: CASSPRQGAYEQYF. CDR3 DNA sequence: TGTGCCAGCAGTCCCCGACAGGGGGCGTATGAGCAGTACTTC.